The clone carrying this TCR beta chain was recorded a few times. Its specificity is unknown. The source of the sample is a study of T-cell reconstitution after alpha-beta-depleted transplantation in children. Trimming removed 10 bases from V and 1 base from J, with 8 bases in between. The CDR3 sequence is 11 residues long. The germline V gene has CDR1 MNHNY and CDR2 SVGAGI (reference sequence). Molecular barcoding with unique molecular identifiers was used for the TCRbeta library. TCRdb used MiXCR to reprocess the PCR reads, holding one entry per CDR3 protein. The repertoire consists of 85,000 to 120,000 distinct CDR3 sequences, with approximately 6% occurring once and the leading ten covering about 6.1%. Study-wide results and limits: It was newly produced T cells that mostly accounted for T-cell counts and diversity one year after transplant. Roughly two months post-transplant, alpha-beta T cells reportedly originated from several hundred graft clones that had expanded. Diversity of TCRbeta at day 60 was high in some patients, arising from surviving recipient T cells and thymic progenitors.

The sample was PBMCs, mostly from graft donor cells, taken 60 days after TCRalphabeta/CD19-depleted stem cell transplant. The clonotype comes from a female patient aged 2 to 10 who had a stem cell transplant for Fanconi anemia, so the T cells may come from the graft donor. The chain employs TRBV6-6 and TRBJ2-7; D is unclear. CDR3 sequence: CATSPSYEQYF. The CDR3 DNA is TGTGCCACCTCCCCGTCCTACGAGCAGTACTTC.